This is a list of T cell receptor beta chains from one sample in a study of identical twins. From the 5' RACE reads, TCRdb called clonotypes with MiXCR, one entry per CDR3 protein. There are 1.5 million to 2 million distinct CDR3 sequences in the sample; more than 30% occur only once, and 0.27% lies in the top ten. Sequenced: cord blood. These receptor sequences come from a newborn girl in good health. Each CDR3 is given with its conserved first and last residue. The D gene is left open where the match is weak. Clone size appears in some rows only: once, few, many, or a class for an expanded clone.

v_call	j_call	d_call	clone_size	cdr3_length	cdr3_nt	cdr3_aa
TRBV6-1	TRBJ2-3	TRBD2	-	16	TGTGCCAGCAGTGAATTTAGCGGGGGAGGCACAGATACGCAGTATTTT	CASSEFSGGGTDTQYF
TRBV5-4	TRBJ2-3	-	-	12	TGTGCCAGCAGCACCTCCACAGATACGCGGTATTTT	CASSTSTDTRYF
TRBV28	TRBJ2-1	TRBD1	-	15	TGTGCCAGCAACAGGGGGCTATTGGACTACAATGAGCAGTTCTTC	CASNRGLLDYNEQFF
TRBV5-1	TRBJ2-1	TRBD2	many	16	TGCGCCAGCAGCTTGGCTGGTCTAGCGGGGGGCAATGAGCAGTTCTTC	CASSLAGLAGGNEQFF
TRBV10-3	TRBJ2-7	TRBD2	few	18	TGTGCCATCAGTGACTTACCAGGACTAGCGGGTGGGGGATACGAGCAGTACTTC	CAISDLPGLAGGGYEQYF
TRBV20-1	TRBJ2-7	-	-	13	TGCAGTGCTAGAGCTAGCGCGGCCTACGAGCAGTACTTC	CSARASAAYEQYF
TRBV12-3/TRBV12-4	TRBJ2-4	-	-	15	TGTGCCAGCACCAAACCAAGGGGCGCCAAAAACATTCAGTACTTC	CASTKPRGAKNIQYF
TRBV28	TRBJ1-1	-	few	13	TGTGCCAGCACCCCTCAGGGTCTGGCTGAAGCTTTCTTT	CASTPQGLAEAFF
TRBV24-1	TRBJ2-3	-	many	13	TGTGCCACCCGTGGGGCGCCAAAGGATACGCAGTATTTT	CATRGAPKDTQYF
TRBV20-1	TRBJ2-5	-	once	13	TGCAGTGGCGGCGGCCCCAGGGGAGAGACCCAGTACTTC	CSGGGPRGETQYF
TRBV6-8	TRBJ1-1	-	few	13	TGTGCCAGCAGTTACGGTACAGACACTGAAGCTTTCTTT	CASSYGTDTEAFF
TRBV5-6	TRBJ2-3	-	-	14	TGTGCCAGCAGCTTGGCAGGCAGGGGTTATACGCAGTATTTT	CASSLAGRGYTQYF
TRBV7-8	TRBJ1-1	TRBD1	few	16	TGTGCCAGCAGCTTTACCGGGACAGTGCTGAACACTGAAGCTTTCTTT	CASSFTGTVLNTEAFF
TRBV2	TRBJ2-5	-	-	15	TGTGCCAGCACACCTTTATGGGGGGGCAAAGAGACCCAGTACTTC	CASTPLWGGKETQYF
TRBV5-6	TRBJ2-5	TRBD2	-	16	TGTGCCAGCAGCGCCGGACTAGCGGGGAGCTACAATGAGCAGTACTTC	CASSAGLAGSYNEQYF
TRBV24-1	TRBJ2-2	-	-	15	TGTGCCACCAGTGATTCCACTAGTTTCACCGGGGAGCTGTTTTTT	CATSDSTSFTGELFF
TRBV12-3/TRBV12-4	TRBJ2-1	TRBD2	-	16	TGTGCCAGCACCCCCGGACTAGCGGCCTCCTACAATGAGCAGTTCTTC	CASTPGLAASYNEQFF
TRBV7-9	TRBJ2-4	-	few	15	TGTGCCAGCAGCTCGACAGATCTAGCCAAAAACATTCAGTACTTC	CASSSTDLAKNIQYF
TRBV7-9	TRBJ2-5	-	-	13	TGTGCCAGCAGCTTACAGATTCAAGAGACCCAGTACTTC	CASSLQIQETQYF
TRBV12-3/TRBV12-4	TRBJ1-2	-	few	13	TGTGCCAGCAGTTTTGCAGGGCTATATGGCTACACCTTC	CASSFAGLYGYTF
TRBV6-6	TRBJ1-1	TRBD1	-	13	TGTGCCAGCAGTTACCCTGACAGGGAGAAGACTTTCTTT	CASSYPDREKTFF
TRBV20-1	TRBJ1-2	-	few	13	TGCAGTGCTAGAGAGGAGAAGGACTATGGCTACACCTTC	CSAREEKDYGYTF
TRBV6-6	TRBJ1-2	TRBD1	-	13	TGTGCCAGCAGTCCGTCACGACAGGGAGGCTACACCTTC	CASSPSRQGGYTF
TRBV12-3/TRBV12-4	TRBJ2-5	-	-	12	TGTGCCAGCAGGCCCCAGGGGGAGACCCAGTACTTC	CASRPQGETQYF
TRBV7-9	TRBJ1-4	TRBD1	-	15	TGTGCCAGCAGCTACGACAGGGCCTTAGTTGAAAAACTGTTTTTT	CASSYDRALVEKLFF
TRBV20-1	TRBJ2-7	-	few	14	TGCAGTGCTAGCGGACTCAATCACTCCTACGAGCAGTACTTC	CSASGLNHSYEQYF
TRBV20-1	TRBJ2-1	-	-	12	TGCAGTGCTGGCCCTATGACCTTTGAGCAGTTCTTC	CSAGPMTFEQFF
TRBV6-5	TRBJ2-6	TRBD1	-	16	TGTGCCAGCAGAGTGAACAGGGGAACTGGGGCCAACGTCCTGACTTTC	CASRVNRGTGANVLTF
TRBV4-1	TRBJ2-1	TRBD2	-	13	TGCGCCAGCAGCGACCGGGAGGGGAATGAGCAGTTCTTC	CASSDREGNEQFF
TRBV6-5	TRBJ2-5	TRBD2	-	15	TGTGCCAGCAGTTCATTAGCGGGAGAGCGGGAGACCCAGTACTTC	CASSSLAGERETQYF
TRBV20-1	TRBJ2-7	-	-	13	TGCAGTGCTAGAATACCCAGCCCCTACGAGCAGTACTTC	CSARIPSPYEQYF
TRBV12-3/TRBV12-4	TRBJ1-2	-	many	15	TGTGCCAGCAGTCCGACAGCATTCCTTAACTATGGCTACACCTTC	CASSPTAFLNYGYTF
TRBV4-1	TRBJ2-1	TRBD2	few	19	TGCGCCAGCAGCCACCTTATTACTAGCGGGGGGTCGATCTACAATGAGCAGTTCTTC	CASSHLITSGGSIYNEQFF
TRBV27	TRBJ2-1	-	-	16	TGTGCCATCAAGGGGCCGGGAACTAGCTCCTACAATGAGCAGTTCTTC	CAIKGPGTSSYNEQFF
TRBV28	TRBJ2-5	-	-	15	TGTGCCTGCAGTTCCCCGTTTAGGCCCTTGGAGACCCAGTACTTC	CACSSPFRPLETQYF
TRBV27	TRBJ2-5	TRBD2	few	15	TGTGCCAGCAGTTTCGCTAGCGGGGCTCAAGAGACCCAGTACTTC	CASSFASGAQETQYF
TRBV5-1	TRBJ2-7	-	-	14	TGCGCCAGCAGCTTCATACCACTTGGTAGCGAGCAGTACTTC	CASSFIPLGSEQYF
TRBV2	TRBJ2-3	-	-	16	TGTGCCAGCAGTGAATTGCCAGGGAGTTACACAGATACGCAGTATTTT	CASSELPGSYTDTQYF
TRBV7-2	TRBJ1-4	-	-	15	TGTGCCAGCAGCCCCCTGGGGGTAGAGTATGAAAAACTGTTTTTT	CASSPLGVEYEKLFF
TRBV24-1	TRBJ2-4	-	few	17	TGTGCCACCAGTGACAGAGACAGGGCCGGGGGCAAAAACATTCAGTACTTC	CATSDRDRAGGKNIQYF